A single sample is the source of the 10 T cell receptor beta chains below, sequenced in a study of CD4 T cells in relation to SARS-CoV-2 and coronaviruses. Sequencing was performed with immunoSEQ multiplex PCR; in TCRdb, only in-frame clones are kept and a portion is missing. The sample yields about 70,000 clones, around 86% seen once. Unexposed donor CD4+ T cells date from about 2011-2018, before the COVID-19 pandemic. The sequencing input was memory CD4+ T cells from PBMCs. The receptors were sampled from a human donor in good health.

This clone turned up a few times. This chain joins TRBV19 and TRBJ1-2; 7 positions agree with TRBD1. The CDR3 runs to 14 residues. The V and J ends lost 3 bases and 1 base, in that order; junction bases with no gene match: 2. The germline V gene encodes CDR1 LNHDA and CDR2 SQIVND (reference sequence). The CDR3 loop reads CASSIRDSNYGYTF. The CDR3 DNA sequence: TGTGCCAGTAGTATCCGGGACAGTAACTATGGCTACACCTTC. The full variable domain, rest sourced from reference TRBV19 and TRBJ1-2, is DGGITQSPKYLFRKEGQNVTLSCEQNLNHDAMYWYRQDPGQGLRLIYYSQIVNDFQKGDIAEGYSVSREKKESFPLTVTSAQKNPTAFYLCASSIRDSNYGYTFGSGTRLTVV.

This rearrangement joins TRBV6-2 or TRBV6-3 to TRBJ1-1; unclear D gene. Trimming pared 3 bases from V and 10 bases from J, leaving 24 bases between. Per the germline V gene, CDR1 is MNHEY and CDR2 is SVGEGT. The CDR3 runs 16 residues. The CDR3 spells CASSYPLGGNGVRAFF. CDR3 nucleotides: TGTGCCAGCAGTTATCCCCTGGGTGGGAACGGTGTCAGAGCTTTCTTT.

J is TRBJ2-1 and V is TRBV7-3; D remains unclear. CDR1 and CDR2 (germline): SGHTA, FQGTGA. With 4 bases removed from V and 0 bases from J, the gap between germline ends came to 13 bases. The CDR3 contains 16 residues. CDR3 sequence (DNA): TGTGCCAGCAGCTCCCCGGCGGCTAGCTCCTACAATGAGCAGTTCTTC. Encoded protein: CASSSPAASSYNEQFF.

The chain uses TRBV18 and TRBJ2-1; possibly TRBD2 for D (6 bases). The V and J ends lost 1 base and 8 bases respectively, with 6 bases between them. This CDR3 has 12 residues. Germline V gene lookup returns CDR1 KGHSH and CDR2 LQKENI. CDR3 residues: CASSPREDEQFF. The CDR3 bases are TGTGCCAGCTCACCACGGGAGGATGAGCAGTTCTTC.

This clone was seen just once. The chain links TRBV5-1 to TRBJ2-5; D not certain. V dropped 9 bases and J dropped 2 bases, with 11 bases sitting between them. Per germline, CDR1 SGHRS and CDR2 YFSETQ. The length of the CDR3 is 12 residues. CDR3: CATTDQQETQYF. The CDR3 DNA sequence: TGCGCCACCACGGACCAGCAAGAGACCCAGTACTTC.

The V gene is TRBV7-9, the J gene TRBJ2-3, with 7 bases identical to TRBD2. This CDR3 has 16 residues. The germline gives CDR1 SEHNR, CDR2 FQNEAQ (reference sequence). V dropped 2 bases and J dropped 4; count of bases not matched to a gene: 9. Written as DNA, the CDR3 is TGTGCCAGCAGCTTATGGGGCGGGAGTCGGGCAGATACGCAGTATTTT. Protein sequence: CASSLWGGSRADTQYF. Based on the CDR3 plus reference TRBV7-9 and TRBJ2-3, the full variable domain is DTGVSQNPRHKITKRGQNVTFRCDPISEHNRLYWYRQTLGQGPEFLTYFQNEAQLEKSRLLSDRFSAERPKGSFSTLEIQRTEQGDSAMYLCASSLWGGSRADTQYFGPGTRLTVL.

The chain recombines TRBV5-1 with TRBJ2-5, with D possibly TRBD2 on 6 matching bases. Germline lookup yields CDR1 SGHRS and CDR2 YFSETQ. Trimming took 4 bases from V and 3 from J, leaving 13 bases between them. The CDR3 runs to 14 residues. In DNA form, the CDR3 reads TGCGCCAGCAGCCCCCCGGGGGTCGAAGAGACCCAGTACTTC. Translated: CASSPPGVEETQYF.

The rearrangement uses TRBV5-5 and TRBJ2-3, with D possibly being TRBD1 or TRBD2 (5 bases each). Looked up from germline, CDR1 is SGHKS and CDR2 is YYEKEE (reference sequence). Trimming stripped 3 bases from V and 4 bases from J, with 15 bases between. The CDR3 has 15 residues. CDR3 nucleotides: TGTGCCAGCAGCTGGGGACCTAGGCATGCAGATACGCAGTATTTT. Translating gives CASSWGPRHADTQYF.

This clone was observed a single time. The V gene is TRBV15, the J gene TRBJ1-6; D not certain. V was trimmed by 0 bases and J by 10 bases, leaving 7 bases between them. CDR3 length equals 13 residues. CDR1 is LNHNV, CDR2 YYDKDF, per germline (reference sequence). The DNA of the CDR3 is TGTGCCACCAGCAGAGATCAGTCCTCACCCCTCCACTTT. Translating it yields CATSRDQSSPLHF. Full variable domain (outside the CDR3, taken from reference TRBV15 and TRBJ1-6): DAMVIQNPRYQVTQFGKPVTLSCSQTLNHNVMYWYQQKSSQAPKLLFHYYDKDFNNEADTPDNFQSRRPNTSFCFLDIRSPGLGDTAMYLCATSRDQSSPLHFGNGTRLTVT.

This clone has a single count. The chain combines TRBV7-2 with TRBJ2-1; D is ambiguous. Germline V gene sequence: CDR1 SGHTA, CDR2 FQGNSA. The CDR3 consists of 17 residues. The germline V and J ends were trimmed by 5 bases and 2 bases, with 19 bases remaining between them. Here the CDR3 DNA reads TGTGCCAGCAGCCCGTCCCCGGCGGTCTTGACCTACAATGAGCAGTTCTTC. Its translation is CASSPSPAVLTYNEQFF.